The clone carrying this TCR beta chain was observed a handful of times. Antigen specificity is unknown. The CDR3 extends over 17 amino acids. The sample comes from a study of immune evolution from preneoplasia to lung adenocarcinoma. Generated by immunoSEQ multiplex PCR, the TCRdb table keeps only in-frame clones and is missing some. The sample contains approximately 4,000 clones, 70% to 75% of which appear only once. Findings and caveats of the study: Later-stage lesions seemingly showed higher T cell density and diversity than normal lung.

The clonotype was recovered from a person aged 55-80 years with lung adenocarcinoma. Sequences were obtained from FFPE minimally invasive lung adenocarcinoma tissue. The gene calls are TRBV21-1 and TRBJ2-3; the tabulated D call, TRBD1, remains unverified against the DNA. TRBV21-1 is a pseudogene locus. The CDR3 sequence is CASSKQTTGPPADTQYF. The DNA for the CDR3 is TGTGCCAGCAGCAAACAGACGACAGGGCCACCGGCAGATACGCAGTATTTT.